The 9 T cell receptor beta chains given below trace back to one sample, sequenced in a study of T cells after yellow fever vaccination. A single record per CDR3 protein comes from TCRdb applying MiXCR to the 5' RACE reads. The table lists hundreds of thousands of distinct CDR3 sequences, around 12% of them singletons. This material consisted of PBMCs, taken on the day of the yellow fever booster vaccination. These receptors were taken from a man aged 30 to 45 who received the YFV17D yellow fever vaccine.

The CDR3 protein is CASSQSRQETQYF. The CDR3 DNA reads TGTGCCAGCAGCCAGTCCCGGCAAGAGACCCAGTACTTC. This rearrangement joins TRBV7-8 to TRBJ2-5; unclear D gene. The germline V gene encodes CDR1 SGHVS and CDR2 FQNEAQ. The CDR3 length is 13 residues. Trimming took off 5 bases at V and 2 bases at J, with 9 bases between the two ends.

This clonotype appeared many times. This sequence joins TRBV24-1 and TRBJ2-2, with TRBD1 identical over 10 bases. CDR3 length: 14 amino acids. J was trimmed by 5 bases and V by 7 bases; bases with no gene match: 3. Germline lookup yields CDR1 KGHDR and CDR2 SFDVKD. The CDR3 DNA is TGTGCCACCAGGGGACAGGGGATAACCGGGGAGCTGTTTTTT. This codes for CATRGQGITGELFF.

There are a few counts of this clonotype. The J gene is TRBJ2-3, the V gene TRBV6-2 or TRBV6-3, with 15 bases matching TRBD2. The V gene end was trimmed by 10 bases and the J gene end by 0 bases; junction bases not matched to a gene: 5. Germline assignment: CDR1 MNHEY and CDR2 SVGEGT. CDR3 length: 16 residues. CDR3 coding DNA: TGTGCCACCGGGACTAGCGGGAGGTCGAGCACAGATACGCAGTATTTT. Translating it yields CATGTSGRSSTDTQYF.

CDR3 DNA: TGCAGTGCTAGAGATTTGAGCGGGAGGGGCCCCTACGAGCAGTACTTC. Protein sequence: CSARDLSGRGPYEQYF. This chain joins TRBV20-1 and TRBJ2-7; 10 nucleotides match TRBD2. The CDR3 has 16 residues. V gave up 0 bases and J gave up 2 bases; unmatched junction bases: 7. CDR1 and CDR2 (germline): DFQATT, SNEGSKA (reference sequence).

The chain has TRBV5-1 and TRBJ2-1, with 10 bases that match TRBD2. CDR1 SGHRS and CDR2 YFSETQ come from the germline V gene. This CDR3 contains 15 residues. The V gene end was trimmed by 4 bases and the J gene end by 4 bases; junction bases not matched to a gene: 5. The CDR3 DNA reads TGCGCCAGCAGCGCGGGACTAGCGAGATACAATGAGCAGTTCTTC. Amino acid sequence: CASSAGLARYNEQFF.

This clonotype was recorded a few times. The chain has TRBV30 and TRBJ2-7; 11 nucleotides align to TRBD1. Germline V gene sequence: CDR1 GTSNPN, CDR2 SVGIG (reference sequence). The CDR3 loop spans 14 amino acids. V shed 0 bases and J 5 bases; nucleotides not matched to a gene: 3. This CDR3 is CAWSVWDRGNEQYF. CDR3 nucleotides: TGTGCCTGGAGTGTATGGGACAGGGGGAACGAGCAGTACTTC.

The table lists this clonotype with a few counts. V gene TRBV6-1 combines with J gene TRBJ2-4; TRBD1 matches 10 bases. CDR1 and CDR2 from the germline V gene are MNHNS and SASEGT. Trimming at V came to 5 bases and at J to 5 bases, leaving 6 bases not matched to a gene. The CDR3 is 15 amino acids. In DNA, the CDR3 is TGTGCCAGCAGTCTAAGGACAGGGGGGGAAAACATTCAGTACTTC. Protein product: CASSLRTGGENIQYF.

This clonotype was seen only a few times. The J gene is TRBJ1-6, the V gene TRBV20-1; 8 bases match TRBD1. Trimming took 5 bases from V and 1 from J; bases not matched to a gene: 13. From germline, CDR1 is DFQATT and CDR2 SNEGSKA (reference sequence). The CDR3 spans 18 residues. CDR3 loop: CSAPWGTGVGSYNSPLHF. The CDR3 DNA follows: TGCAGTGCTCCTTGGGGGACAGGTGTAGGGTCCTATAATTCACCCCTCCACTTT.

The table lists this clonotype with a few counts. The CDR3 sequence is CASSGSGTGGPRTEAFF. In nucleotides, the CDR3 is TGCGCCAGCAGCGGAAGTGGCACAGGTGGTCCGAGGACTGAAGCTTTCTTT. The chain carries TRBV5-1 and TRBJ1-1, with a possible D match to TRBD1 (5 bases). The CDR3 is 17 amino acids. In germline, CDR1 is SGHRS, CDR2 YFSETQ. Trimming left V 4 bases short and J 5 bases short, with 24 bases between.